These 8 T cell receptor beta chains were all obtained from the same sample, sequenced in a study of cytomegalovirus exposure and HLA in healthy donors. Both 60 Vbeta primers and 13 Jbeta primers went into the PCR. Clones were read by immunoSEQ multiplex PCR, and TCRdb kept only the in-frame ones, dropping some. This table holds 310,000 or so clones, approximately 90% found once. The sequencing input was PBMCs. The receptors derive from a woman younger than 30 in good health and CMV-seronegative.

This chain connects TRBV25-1 to TRBJ2-5; TRBD1 aligns across 7 bases. Germline CDR1 and CDR2: MGHDK and SYGVNS. The CDR3 covers 13 residues. With V trimmed by 6 bases and J by 4 bases, 5 bases remained unmatched. The CDR3 is CASRLTGTETQYF. CDR3 coding DNA: TGTGCCAGCAGATTGACAGGGACAGAGACCCAGTACTTC.

The V call is TRBV4-1, the J call TRBJ2-2; possibly TRBD2 for D (5 bases). Trimming took 1 base from V and 4 from J, leaving 10 bases between them. Germline CDR1 and CDR2: MGHRA and YSYEKL. The CDR3 length is 15 residues. DNA of the CDR3: TGCGCCAGCAGCCAAGGGATAGCGCTCACCGGGGAGCTGTTTTTT. Translating gives CASSQGIALTGELFF.

The rearrangement links TRBV9 to TRBJ1-2, with no clear D. V was cut by 0 bases and J by 5 bases, with 11 bases left in between. The CDR3 extends over 14 amino acids. Germline values: CDR1 SGDLS, CDR2 YYNGEE. This chain's CDR3 is CASSVDLGSYGYTF. CDR3 DNA sequence: TGTGCCAGCAGCGTAGATCTGGGCTCGTATGGCTACACCTTC.

This clone has just one count. The rearrangement uses TRBV5-1 and TRBJ2-7, with TRBD1 matching over 8 bases. The CDR3 has 15 residues. Germline CDR1 is SGHRS and CDR2 is YFSETQ. Unmatched junction bases numbered 7, after V lost 4 bases and J lost 1 base. The CDR3 DNA is TGCGCCAGCAGCGCTGGGACAGGACTTTCCTACGAGCAGTACTTC. Translated, it gives CASSAGTGLSYEQYF.

The chain links TRBV2 to TRBJ2-7, with a weak D call TRBD2 (5 bases). This CDR3 region has 13 residues. In germline, CDR1 is SNHLY, CDR2 FYNNEI. The germline V and J ends were trimmed by 5 bases and 4 bases, with 12 bases remaining between them. CDR3 in amino acids: CASSFAPGYEQYF. CDR3 bases: TGTGCCAGCAGTTTCGCCCCGGGGTACGAGCAGTACTTC.

This clone has a single count. The chain has TRBV10-3 and TRBJ2-3, with 7 nucleotides matching TRBD2. The trim removed 6 bases at V and 0 bases at J, leaving 3 bases unmatched. The germline CDR1 and CDR2 sequences are ENHRY and SYGVKD. This CDR3 has 14 amino acids. The CDR3 is CAIRGGVSTDTQYF. The DNA of the CDR3 is TGTGCCATCAGGGGGGGGGTAAGCACAGATACGCAGTATTTT.

This chain uses TRBV18 with TRBJ2-1, with 12 bases lining up with TRBD2. Germline CDR1 and CDR2: KGHSH and LQKENI. The trim removed 8 bases at V and 8 bases at J, leaving 10 bases unmatched. The CDR3 covers 15 residues. The CDR3 DNA reads as TGTGCCAGCCCGCGAACTAGCGGGGGGTTGGATGAGCAGTTCTTC. Translated, it gives CASPRTSGGLDEQFF.

V usage is TRBV9 and J usage is TRBJ2-7, with 8 bases lining up with TRBD2. The V and J ends lost 0 bases and 2 bases, in that order; junction bases with no gene match: 7. CDR1 and CDR2 from the germline V gene are SGDLS and YYNGEE. The CDR3 runs to 16 residues. DNA of the CDR3: TGTGCCAGCAGCGTAGAGGGCGGGGGGCGCCCCTACGAGCAGTACTTC. It yields the protein CASSVEGGGRPYEQYF.